The present TCR beta chain was sequenced within a study of blood T cell repertoires in COVID-19. Study summary: Spain, Italy and the United States supplied samples that represented acute and convalescent COVID-19. PBMCs, B-cell-depleted T cells, or T cells provided the cDNA or gDNA that made up the material.

The J segment lost 3 bases and the V segment lost 0 bases, leaving 4 bases of the junction unmatched. This CDR3 contains 16 residues. CDR1 and CDR2 from the germline V gene are SGDLS and YYNGEE. Per the original methods: Estimation of nucleated cell counts was performed using reference gene primer amplification. Sequencing used immunoSEQ multiplex PCR; TCRdb keeps in-frame clones, though not all of them. Clonal size and the V and J genes are those of that table, whereas D and trimming came from the DNA. The table includes a few hundred thousand clones, roughly nine tenths detected once. The V and J genes are TRBV9 and TRBJ2-2, with 8 bases lining up with TRBD2. The specimen sequenced was peripheral blood. This TCR was recovered from a man aged 45-65 years with acute or convalescent COVID-19. The CDR3 bases are TGTGCCAGCAGCGTAGCGACGGGGGGGTACACCGGGGAGCTGTTTTTT. It encodes CASSVATGGYTGELFF.